This TCR beta chain derives from a study of shared clonotypes between healthy human individuals. Study-wide context: A donor's plate count was three for CD4 naive and three for CD4 memory; CD8 naive had two and CD8 memory one.

CD8 cells regarded as naive lacked CD45RO, were positively chosen for CCR7, and omitted terminally differentiated effector memory CD45RA+ cells. This clone was seen only once. Its antigen remains unidentified. The same CDR3 also results from other DNA sequences found in this sample. Per the germline V gene, CDR1 is MNHEY and CDR2 is SVGAGI. Trimming removed 0 bases at V and 3 bases at J, with 5 bases between. There are 14 residues in the CDR3. Assay: immunoSEQ multiplex PCR; the TCRdb copy retains only in-frame clones and omits some. The sample lists 1.5 million to 2.5 million clones, roughly 95% occurring once. Study-level results: Naive subsets usually exceeded memory subsets in estimated richness.

Sequenced: naive CD8+ T cells sorted from blood. The rearrangement joins TRBV6-5 to TRBJ2-2; maybe TRBD1 (5 bases). This receptor was identified in a man aged 18-30 years in good health. Written as DNA, the CDR3 is TGTGCCAGCAGTTACTCAGGGGACACCGGGGAGCTGTTTTTT. It translates to CASSYSGDTGELFF.